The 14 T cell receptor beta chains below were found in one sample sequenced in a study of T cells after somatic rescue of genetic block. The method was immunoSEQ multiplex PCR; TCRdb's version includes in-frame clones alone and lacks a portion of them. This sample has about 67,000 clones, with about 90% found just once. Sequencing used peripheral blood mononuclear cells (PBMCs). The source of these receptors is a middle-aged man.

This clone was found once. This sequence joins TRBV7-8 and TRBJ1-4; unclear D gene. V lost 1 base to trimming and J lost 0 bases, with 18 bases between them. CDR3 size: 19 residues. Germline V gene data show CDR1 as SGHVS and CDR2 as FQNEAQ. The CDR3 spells CASSLGQFSRGSTNEKLFF. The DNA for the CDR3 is TGTGCCAGCAGCTTAGGGCAGTTCTCCCGGGGATCAACTAATGAAAAACTGTTTTTT.

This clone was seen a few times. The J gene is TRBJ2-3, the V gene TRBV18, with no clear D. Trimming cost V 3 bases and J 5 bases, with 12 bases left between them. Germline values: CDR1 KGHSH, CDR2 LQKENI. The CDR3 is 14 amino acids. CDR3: CASSPSARRDTQYF. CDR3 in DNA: TGTGCCAGCTCACCGTCAGCTAGGCGAGATACGCAGTATTTT.

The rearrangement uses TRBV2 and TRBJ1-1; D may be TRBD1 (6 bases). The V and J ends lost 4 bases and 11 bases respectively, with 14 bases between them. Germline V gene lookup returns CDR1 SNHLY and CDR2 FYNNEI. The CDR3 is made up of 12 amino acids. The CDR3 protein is CASSATGLEAFF. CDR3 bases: TGTGCCAGCAGTGCGACAGGTCTGGAGGCTTTCTTT.

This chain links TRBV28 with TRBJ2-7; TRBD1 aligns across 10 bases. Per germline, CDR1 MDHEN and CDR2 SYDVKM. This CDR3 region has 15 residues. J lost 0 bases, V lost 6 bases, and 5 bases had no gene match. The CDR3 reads CASRPDRGDSYEQYF. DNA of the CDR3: TGTGCCAGCAGACCGGACAGGGGGGACTCCTACGAGCAGTACTTC.

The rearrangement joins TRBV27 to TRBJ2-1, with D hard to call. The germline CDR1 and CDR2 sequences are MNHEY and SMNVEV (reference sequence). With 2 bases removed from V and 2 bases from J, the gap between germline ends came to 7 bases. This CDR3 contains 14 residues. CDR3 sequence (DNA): TGTGCCAGCAGTTTACTGGAAACCTACAATGAGCAGTTCTTC. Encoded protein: CASSLLETYNEQFF.

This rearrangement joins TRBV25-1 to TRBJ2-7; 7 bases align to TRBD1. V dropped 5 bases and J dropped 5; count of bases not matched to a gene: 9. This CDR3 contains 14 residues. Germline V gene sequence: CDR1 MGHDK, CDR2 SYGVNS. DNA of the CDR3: TGTGCCAGCAGTCGGACAGGAAGCTTCCACGAGCAGTACTTC. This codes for CASSRTGSFHEQYF.

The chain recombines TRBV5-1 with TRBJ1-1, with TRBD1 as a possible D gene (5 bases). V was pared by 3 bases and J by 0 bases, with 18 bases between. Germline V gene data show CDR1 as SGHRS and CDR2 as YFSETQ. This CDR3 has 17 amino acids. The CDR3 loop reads CASSSGTEILMNTEAFF. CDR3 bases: TGCGCCAGCAGCTCCGGGACGGAAATCTTAATGAACACTGAAGCTTTCTTT.

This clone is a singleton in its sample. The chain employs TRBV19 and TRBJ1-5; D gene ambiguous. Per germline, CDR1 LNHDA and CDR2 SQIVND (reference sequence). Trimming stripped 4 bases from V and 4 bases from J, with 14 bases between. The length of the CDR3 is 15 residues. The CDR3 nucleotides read TGTGCCAGTAGTACCCGGGCCCGACTAAATCAGCCCCAGCATTTT. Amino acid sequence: CASSTRARLNQPQHF.

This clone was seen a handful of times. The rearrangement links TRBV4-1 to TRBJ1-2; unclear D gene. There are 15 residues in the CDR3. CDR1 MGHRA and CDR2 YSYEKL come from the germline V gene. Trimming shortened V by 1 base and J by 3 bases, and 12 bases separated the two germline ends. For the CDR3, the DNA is TGCGCCAGCAGCCAAGTTGGCCGGGCGCACTATGGCTACACCTTC. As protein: CASSQVGRAHYGYTF.

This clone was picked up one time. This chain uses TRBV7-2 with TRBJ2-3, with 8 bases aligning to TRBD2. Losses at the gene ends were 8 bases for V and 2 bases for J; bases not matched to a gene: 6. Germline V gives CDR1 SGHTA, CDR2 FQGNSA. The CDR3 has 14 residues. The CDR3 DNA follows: TGTGCCAGCTCGCTAGCGGGTCCCACAGATACGCAGTATTTT. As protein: CASSLAGPTDTQYF.

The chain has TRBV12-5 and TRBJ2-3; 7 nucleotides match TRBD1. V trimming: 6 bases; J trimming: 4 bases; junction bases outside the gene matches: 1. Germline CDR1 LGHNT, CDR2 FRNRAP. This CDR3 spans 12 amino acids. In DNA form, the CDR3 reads TGTGCTAGTGGGCAGGGGGCAGATACGCAGTATTTT. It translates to CASGQGADTQYF.

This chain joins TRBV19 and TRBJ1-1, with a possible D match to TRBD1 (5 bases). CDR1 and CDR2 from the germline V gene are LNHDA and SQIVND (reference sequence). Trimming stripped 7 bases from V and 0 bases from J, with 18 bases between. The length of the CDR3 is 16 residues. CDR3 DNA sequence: TGTGCCAGTAACCCCTTGGGACGGAACATGAACACTGAAGCTTTCTTT. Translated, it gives CASNPLGRNMNTEAFF.

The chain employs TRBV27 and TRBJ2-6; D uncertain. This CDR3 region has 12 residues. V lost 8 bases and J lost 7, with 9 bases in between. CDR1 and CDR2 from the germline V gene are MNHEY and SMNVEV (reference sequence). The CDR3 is CASGFIANVLTF. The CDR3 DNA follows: TGTGCCAGCGGATTCATCGCCAACGTCCTGACTTTC.

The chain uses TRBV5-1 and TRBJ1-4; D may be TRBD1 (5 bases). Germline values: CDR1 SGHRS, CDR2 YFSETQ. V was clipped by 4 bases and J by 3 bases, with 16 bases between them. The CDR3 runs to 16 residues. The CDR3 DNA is TGCGCCAGCAGCCCGGGGCAGTTAGGAGCTAATGAAAAACTGTTTTTT. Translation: CASSPGQLGANEKLFF.